This T cell receptor beta chain originates from a study of blood T cells in healthy people across ages (dated by TCRdb to between 2015 and 2017). For the study in its entirety: In model experiments, roughly one uniquely barcoded TCR beta cDNA molecule per two T cells was captured by template switching. Using deep sequencing normalized with unique cDNA molecular identifiers, the study measured how TCR beta repertoire diversity changes with age. The donors were split into four age groups: young (average roughly 15 years), middle-aged (39), aged (about 56) and long-lived (over 80). To avoid experimental bias, donors of different ages were spread randomly across the sequencing lanes. For two donors (one aged 18 to 30 and one aged 80 or older), the study analyzed two additional independent replicas of 1 million unique cDNA reads from the same blood draw.

The approximately 41 donors, aged about 6 to 100 years, were systemically healthy Caucasian individuals from Russia. About 10 milliliters of peripheral blood were collected from each donor into EDTA-treated Vacutainer tubes. Ficoll-Paque density-gradient centrifugation was used to isolate PBMCs, with at least 7 million per sample. Trizol reagent was used to extract total RNA from the PBMCs, yielding at least 5 micrograms per sample. For every donor, flow cytometry on a PBMC aliquot measured the percentage of naive CD45RAhigh/CD27high T cells. This clonotype was seen only a few times. It has no known antigen specificity. No base quality values were provided; no much bigger clone lies one nucleotide off. Libraries were made using 5' RACE. TCRdb names Illumina HiSeq 2500 as the instrument used. A second 7 to 11 cycle PCR used a sample-barcoded 5' primer and a J-beta primer mix. A template-switch 5' adaptor carrying 12 random nucleotides introduced a unique molecular identifier onto each TCR beta cDNA molecule. Each sample yielded at least 2.5 million CDR3-containing paired-end reads. The Mint cDNA synthesis kit, primed by a TRBC-specific oligonucleotide, was used to synthesize first-strand cDNA from all RNA. All cDNA was treated with uracil-DNA glycosylase and then went through a first 18-cycle PCR with the universal primers M1SS and BC2_uni_R. The original pipeline was this. For normalization, 1 million high-quality reads, each with a distinct molecular identifier, were randomly selected from each sample. Reads sharing molecular identifiers were discarded rather than binned into consensus sequences. MiTCR, with a Q25 quality threshold and the strictest error-elimination algorithm, was used for CDR3 identification, clonotype clustering and error correction. A nonparametric unseen species model using Euler transformation provided a lower-bound estimate of total TCR beta diversity. TCRdb redid the processing of the public reads, applying fastp at Q25 and MiXCR, and retained in-frame beta chains. Entries that share a CDR3 protein sequence are merged under the most common genes and DNA. These V and J calls rely on TCRdb rather than the paper's analysis. The sample records about 800,000 distinct CDR3 sequences, more than 45% of which are singletons. The top ten clones comprise over 20% of the sample.

Overall results and qualifications from the work: Estimates of total diversity from one million sequenced T cells were regarded as lower bounds and underestimates. The CMV infection status of donors was not known, potentially confounding age-related changes in expanded clonotypes. Bulk unsorted PBMC profiling prevented conclusive comparison of naive and antigen-experienced compartments. There was a strong correlation between observed TCR beta diversity and the percentage of naive T cells measured by flow cytometry. Compared with the aged group, the long-lived group had more naive CD4+ T cells, fewer expanded clones and increased TCR diversity, suggesting age selection. As age increased, observed TCR beta diversity per million T cells dropped in a roughly linear way, and a significant reduction was already evident by age 40.

The germline V gene (reference sequence) specifies LGHDT as CDR1 and YNNKEL as CDR2. Relative to germline, V is 2 bases shorter and J is 0 bases shorter, with 11 bases between their ends. The CDR3 spans 16 residues, from the cysteine through the phenylalanine. The only DNA kept is the CDR3, 48 bases in frame from the first base. The source material was blood. This receptor was obtained from a man aged 25 to 40 in good health. Recombination connected TRBV3-1 to TRBJ2-1; confidence is insufficient to name the D gene. The DNA is TGTGCCAGCAGCCAATCTACTCGGAGCTCCTACAATGAGCAGTTCTTC. It specifies CASSQSTRSSYNEQFF.